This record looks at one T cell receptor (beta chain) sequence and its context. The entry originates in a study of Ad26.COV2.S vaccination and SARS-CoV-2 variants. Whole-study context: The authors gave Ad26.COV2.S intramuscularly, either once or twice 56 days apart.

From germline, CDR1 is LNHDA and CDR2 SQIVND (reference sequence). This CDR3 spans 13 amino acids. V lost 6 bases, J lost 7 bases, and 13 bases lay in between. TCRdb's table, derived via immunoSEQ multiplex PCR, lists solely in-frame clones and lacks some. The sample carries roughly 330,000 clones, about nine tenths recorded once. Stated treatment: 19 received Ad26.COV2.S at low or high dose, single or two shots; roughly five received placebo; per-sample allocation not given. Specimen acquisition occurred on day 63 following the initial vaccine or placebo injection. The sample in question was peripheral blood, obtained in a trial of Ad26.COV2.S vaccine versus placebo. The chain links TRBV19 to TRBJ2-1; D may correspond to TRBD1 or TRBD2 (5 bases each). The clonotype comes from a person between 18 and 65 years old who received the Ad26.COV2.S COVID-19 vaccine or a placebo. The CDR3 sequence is CASSRKEGNEQFF. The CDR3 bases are TGTGCCAGTAGCCGAAAAGAGGGGAATGAGCAGTTCTTC.